The 27 T cell receptor beta chains reported below all come from one sample, sequenced in a study of CD8+ T cells in alopecia areata. Stated treatment: oral pan-JAK inhibitor, 5-10 mg twice daily. RNA, once extracted, was reverse transcribed into cDNA for use as the sequencing template. TCRdb's table, derived via immunoSEQ multiplex PCR, lists solely in-frame clones and lacks some. The sample lists approximately 140,000 clones, around 83% occurring once. This specimen consisted of CD8+ T cells sorted from blood, obtained at week 4, from a patient treated with tofacitinib. The receptors derive from a human donor with alopecia areata.

The chain carries TRBV6-6 and TRBJ2-1, with 10 bases matching TRBD2. The CDR3 totals 14 residues. V gave up 6 bases and J gave up 4 bases; unmatched junction bases: 3. CDR1 is MNHNY, CDR2 SVGAGI, per germline (reference sequence). The CDR3 region has the DNA TGTGCCAGCAGCCGGACTAGCGGTTACAATGAGCAGTTCTTC. Residues: CASSRTSGYNEQFF.

The chain uses TRBV29-1 and TRBJ1-2; no definite D call. Deletions cut 5 bases from V and 4 bases from J, with 8 bases between. In germline, CDR1 is SQVTM, CDR2 ANQGSEA. The length of the CDR3 is 11 residues. For the CDR3, the DNA is TGCAGCGTTTTGGGTGGCTATGGCTACACCTTC. It encodes CSVLGGYGYTF.

The chain combines TRBV27 with TRBJ2-7; D unclear. The CDR3 is 13 residues long. The germline gives CDR1 MNHEY, CDR2 SMNVEV (reference sequence). Trimming stripped 8 bases from V and 0 bases from J, with 11 bases between. CDR3 sequence reads: CASGLGASYEQYF. CDR3 bases: TGTGCCAGCGGTCTCGGTGCCTCCTACGAGCAGTACTTC.

This clone showed up just a few times. The chain recombines TRBV9 with TRBJ2-7; the match to TRBD1 covers 7 bases. Germline CDR1 and CDR2: SGDLS and YYNGEE. The CDR3 is 14 amino acids. With V trimmed by 0 bases and J by 6 bases, 6 bases remained unmatched. The CDR3 nucleotides read TGTGCCAGCAGCGTAGAGGGGGCTTCGGTCGAGCAGTACTTC. Amino acids: CASSVEGASVEQYF.

This clone was counted only a few times. V and J are TRBV7-9 and TRBJ2-1, with no clear D. The germline CDR1 and CDR2 sequences are SEHNR and FQNEAQ (reference sequence). Trimming left V 3 bases short and J 10 bases short, with 10 bases between. The CDR3 runs to 12 residues. CDR3 bases: TGTGCCAGCAGCTTTTCCCTCGTCGAGCAGTTCTTC. The encoded protein is CASSFSLVEQFF.

CDR3 DNA: TGTGCCAGTAGTGCATCCGGGACAGGGGGCACTGAAGCTTTCTTT. Translating it yields CASSASGTGGTEAFF. The chain uses TRBV19 and TRBJ1-1; 11 positions match TRBD1. V was pared by 5 bases and J by 4 bases, with 6 bases of the junction left unmatched. Per germline, CDR1 LNHDA and CDR2 SQIVND (reference sequence). The CDR3 sequence is 15 residues long.

This chain uses TRBV29-1 with TRBJ2-3; the match to TRBD2 covers 9 bases. J was trimmed by 4 bases and V by 3 bases; bases with no gene match: 5. The CDR3 length is 14 residues. Germline CDR1 reads SQVTM; CDR2 reads ANQGSEA. The CDR3 region is CSVERRGGADTQYF. CDR3 nucleotides: TGCAGCGTTGAGAGGCGCGGGGGGGCAGATACGCAGTATTTT.

This chain connects TRBV7-9 to TRBJ2-5; 7 positions match TRBD2. CDR1 SEHNR and CDR2 FQNEAQ come from the germline V gene (reference sequence). CDR3 length equals 15 residues. Trimming at V came to 3 bases and at J to 4 bases, leaving 8 bases not matched to a gene. In DNA form, the CDR3 reads TGTGCCAGCAGCTTTCGCCCGGGACTACCAGAGACCCAGTACTTC. Amino acid sequence: CASSFRPGLPETQYF.

This chain joins TRBV7-9 and TRBJ2-7; no firm D call. CDR1 SEHNR and CDR2 FQNEAQ come from the germline V gene (reference sequence). Trimming took 5 bases from V and 2 from J, leaving 7 bases between them. The CDR3 is 12 residues long. The CDR3 DNA is TGTGCCAGCAGCCATGTCCCCTACGAGCAGTACTTC. It codes for CASSHVPYEQYF. Filled out from reference TRBV7-9 and TRBJ2-7, the complete variable domain reads DTGVSQNPRHKITKRGQNVTFRCDPISEHNRLYWYRQTLGQGPEFLTYFQNEAQLEKSRLLSDRFSAERPKGSFSTLEIQRTEQGDSAMYLCASSHVPYEQYFGPGTRLTVT.

The gene calls are TRBV5-4 and TRBJ2-3; no clear D gene. V gave up 7 bases and J gave up 5 bases, with 8 bases separating them. The germline V gene encodes CDR1 SGHNT and CDR2 YYREEE (reference sequence). The CDR3 has 11 amino acids. CDR3 region: CASLAQDTQYF. The CDR3 nucleotides read TGTGCCAGCTTGGCACAAGATACGCAGTATTTT.

This chain joins TRBV15 and TRBJ2-1; no reliable D call. The CDR3 covers 12 residues. The germline V and J ends were trimmed by 1 base and 6 bases, with 4 bases remaining between them. From germline, CDR1 is LNHNV and CDR2 YYDKDF (reference sequence). The CDR3 is CATSRVSNEQFF. CDR3 in DNA: TGTGCCACCAGCAGAGTGAGCAATGAGCAGTTCTTC.

The J gene is TRBJ2-7, the V gene TRBV19; 9 bases are shared with TRBD1. V gave up 8 bases and J gave up 5 bases; unmatched junction bases: 7. Germline V gives CDR1 LNHDA, CDR2 SQIVND (reference sequence). This CDR3 has 13 residues. CDR3 residues: CASGGTGSHEQYF. In DNA form, the CDR3 reads TGTGCCAGTGGTGGGACAGGGAGCCACGAGCAGTACTTC.

J is TRBJ1-2 and V is TRBV29-1; no firm D call. Germline CDR1 and CDR2: SQVTM and ANQGSEA. V dropped 6 bases and J dropped 10 bases, with 18 bases sitting between them. This CDR3 contains 12 residues. The CDR3 here is CSVPAVQQLYTF. CDR3 DNA: TGCAGCGTCCCCGCGGTCCAGCAACTCTACACCTTC.

The CDR3 DNA follows: TGTGCCTGGAGTGTGTTAGGCCACGAGCAGTACTTC. This encodes CAWSVLGHEQYF. The chain joins TRBV30 to TRBJ2-7; no firm D call. CDR3 length equals 12 residues. V was clipped by 0 bases and J by 5 bases, with 8 bases between them. CDR1 is GTSNPN and CDR2 is SVGIG in the germline V gene (reference sequence).

The chain recombines TRBV6-5 with TRBJ1-5, with D unclear. Trimming shortened V by 5 bases and J by 3 bases, and 5 bases separated the two germline ends. The CDR3 contains 12 residues. The germline gives CDR1 MNHEY, CDR2 SVGAGI. In DNA form, the CDR3 reads TGTGCCAGCAGTGCCCCCAATCAGCCCCAGCATTTT. This encodes CASSAPNQPQHF.

The rearrangement links TRBV19 to TRBJ2-2; 7 bases match TRBD1. The CDR3 is made up of 15 amino acids. CDR1 and CDR2 (germline): LNHDA, SQIVND (reference sequence). V lost 7 bases, J lost 6 bases, and 11 bases stayed unmatched. The CDR3 reads CASTPQGSFPGELFF. The CDR3 bases are TGTGCCAGTACCCCACAGGGGTCGTTTCCCGGGGAGCTGTTTTTT. Complete variable domain (other parts from reference TRBV19 and TRBJ2-2): DGGITQSPKYLFRKEGQNVTLSCEQNLNHDAMYWYRQDPGQGLRLIYYSQIVNDFQKGDIAEGYSVSREKKESFPLTVTSAQKNPTAFYLCASTPQGSFPGELFFGEGSRLTVL.

This sequence joins TRBV27 and TRBJ1-5; 8 nucleotides align to TRBD1. Per germline, CDR1 MNHEY and CDR2 SMNVEV (reference sequence). This CDR3 has 16 residues. Losses at the gene ends were 6 bases for V and 3 bases for J; bases not matched to a gene: 10. CDR3: CASSPHGTGLNQPQHF. The CDR3 nucleotides are TGTGCCAGCAGCCCCCACGGGACAGGACTCAATCAGCCCCAGCATTTT.

The J gene is TRBJ2-7, the V gene TRBV15; 7 nucleotides agree with TRBD1. Trimming took 4 bases from V and 5 from J; bases not matched to a gene: 5. Germline-derived CDR1 and CDR2 are LNHNV and YYDKDF (reference sequence). This CDR3 region has 13 residues. DNA of the CDR3: TGTGCCACCAGCATGACAGGGATCAACGAGCAGTACTTC. It yields the protein CATSMTGINEQYF.

The chain is built from TRBV13 and TRBJ2-4; D unclear. Germline values: CDR1 PRHDT, CDR2 FYEKMQ (reference sequence). V was shortened by 6 bases and J by 5 bases, with 14 bases between the two germline ends. The CDR3 extends over 14 amino acids. In DNA, the CDR3 is TGTGCCAGCAGAGATCGGCGGAACGAAAACATTCAGTACTTC. Translated: CASRDRRNENIQYF.

The chain joins TRBV2 to TRBJ1-2; D gene unclear. There are 14 residues in the CDR3. Trimming pared 2 bases from V and 7 bases from J, leaving 14 bases between. The germline V gene encodes CDR1 SNHLY and CDR2 FYNNEI. Here the CDR3 reads CASSELPKSPGYTF. CDR3 in DNA: TGTGCCAGCAGTGAATTGCCTAAAAGCCCTGGCTACACCTTC.

V is TRBV7-6 and J is TRBJ2-3; D possibly uses TRBD1 or TRBD2 (5 bases each). V was clipped by 3 bases and J by 0 bases, with 10 bases between them. CDR3 size: 15 residues. The germline V gene encodes CDR1 SGHVS and CDR2 FNYEAQ. In DNA form, the CDR3 reads TGTGCCAGCAGCTTTGGGGGTCGTAGCACAGATACGCAGTATTTT. Its protein product is CASSFGGRSTDTQYF.

This chain connects TRBV6-1 to TRBJ1-3, with D possibly TRBD1 on 6 matching bases. The V gene lost 5 bases and the J gene lost 4 bases, with 12 bases spanning the gap. Per the germline V gene, CDR1 is MNHNS and CDR2 is SASEGT. The CDR3 covers 14 residues. This CDR3 is CASSTPTGGNTIYF. The DNA for the CDR3 is TGTGCCAGCAGTACCCCGACAGGCGGAAACACCATATATTTT.

The gene calls are TRBV25-1 and TRBJ2-4, with D perhaps assigned TRBD1 or TRBD2 (5 bases each). V lost 8 bases, J lost 8 bases, and 19 bases lay in between. CDR1 and CDR2 (germline): MGHDK, SYGVNS. The CDR3 is 14 amino acids. CDR3 residues: CASGGETEGDIQYF. The CDR3 DNA reads as TGTGCCAGCGGTGGAGAGACAGAGGGAGACATTCAGTACTTC.

The rearrangement links TRBV9 to TRBJ2-6; 8 nucleotides match TRBD1. The CDR3 spans 15 residues. Germline loops: CDR1 SGDLS, CDR2 YYNGEE. Losses at the gene ends were 3 bases for V and 2 bases for J; bases not matched to a gene: 1. In DNA form, the CDR3 reads TGTGCCAGCAGCGCGACAGGGGCTGGGGCCAACGTCCTGACTTTC. Amino acid sequence: CASSATGAGANVLTF.

The V and J genes are TRBV2 and TRBJ1-2, with no clear D. The germline V and J ends were trimmed by 4 bases and 0 bases, with 6 bases remaining between them. Germline CDR1 and CDR2: SNHLY and FYNNEI. The CDR3 covers 13 residues. CDR3 sequence: CASSGRSNYGYTF. The CDR3 DNA reads as TGTGCCAGCAGTGGACGGTCTAACTATGGCTACACCTTC.

This rearrangement joins TRBV4-2 to TRBJ1-4; the D gene is possibly TRBD1 (6 bases). Germline V gene lookup returns CDR1 LGHNA and CDR2 YNFKEQ. V gave up 1 base and J gave up 8 bases, with 17 bases separating them. The CDR3 contains 16 residues. CDR3 bases: TGTGCCAGCAGCCAAGCAGGGGCAGGGGTAGAGGAAAAACTGTTTTTT. It is translated as CASSQAGAGVEEKLFF.

J is TRBJ2-5 and V is TRBV5-1; D possibly matches TRBD1 or TRBD2 (7 bases each). V gave up 2 bases and J gave up 5 bases, with 16 bases separating them. The CDR3 is 15 residues long. Germline CDR1 reads SGHRS; CDR2 reads YFSETQ. DNA for the CDR3: TGCGCCAGCAGCTTCCCCCAGGGGGGGGACGAGACCCAGTACTTC. Translated, it gives CASSFPQGGDETQYF.